Listed below are T cell receptor beta chains from one sample, sequenced in a study of blood T cell repertoires in COVID-19. Sequencing used immunoSEQ multiplex PCR; TCRdb keeps in-frame clones, though not all of them. The table has some 110,000 clones, around 90% seen once. Input material: peripheral blood. These TCRs come from a human donor in a cohort sampled during active COVID-19. The CDR3 runs from the conserved cysteine through the conserved F or W. A D gene is named only where the DNA matches it firmly. The size of a clone is reported for some rows only, either as once, few or many, or as a class for expanded clones.

V gene	J gene	D gene	clone size	CDR3 DNA	CDR3 protein
TRBV7-6	TRBJ2-3	TRBD2	once	TGTGCCAGCAGCTCCGGAGCGGGGGGGCTTGGAGATACGCAGTATTTT	CASSSGAGGLGDTQYF
TRBV2	TRBJ1-2	.	many	TGTGCCAGCAGTGAAGCGTCTGGGAGCTATGGCTACACCTTC	CASSEASGSYGYTF
TRBV11-3	TRBJ2-7	.	once	TGTGCCAGCAGAGGACGGGACACGGACGCCGAGCAGTACTTC	CASRGRDTDAEQYF
TRBV6-6	TRBJ2-1	TRBD1	.	TGTGCCAGCAGTCCCACAATAGGGACAGGGGTATACAATGAGCAGTTCTTC	CASSPTIGTGVYNEQFF
TRBV28	TRBJ2-7	TRBD2	.	TGTGCCAGCAGAGAAGCTAGCGGGATCTACGAGCAGTACTTC	CASREASGIYEQYF
TRBV27	TRBJ1-6	TRBD1	.	TGTGCCAGCAGTAGGACAGGGGCCCATTCACCCCTCCACTTT	CASSRTGAHSPLHF
TRBV7-9	TRBJ1-4	.	.	TGTGCCAGCAGCTTAGCGACAGGATTTGATGAAAAACTGTTTTTT	CASSLATGFDEKLFF
TRBV3-1/TRBV3-2	TRBJ2-1	.	.	TGTGCCAGCAGCCAACTAGCAAATGAGCAGTTCTTC	CASSQLANEQFF
TRBV3-1/TRBV3-2	TRBJ2-1	.	.	TGTGCCAGCAGCCAAGCGAATGAGCAGTTCTTC	CASSQANEQFF
TRBV6-4	TRBJ2-1	TRBD2	once	TGTGCCAGCAGTGCAGAGCGGGAGGTGGGGAATGAGCAGTTCTTC	CASSAEREVGNEQFF
TRBV6-4	TRBJ1-1	.	.	TGTGCCAGCAGTGTTACAGGGAACACTGAAGCTTTCTTT	CASSVTGNTEAFF